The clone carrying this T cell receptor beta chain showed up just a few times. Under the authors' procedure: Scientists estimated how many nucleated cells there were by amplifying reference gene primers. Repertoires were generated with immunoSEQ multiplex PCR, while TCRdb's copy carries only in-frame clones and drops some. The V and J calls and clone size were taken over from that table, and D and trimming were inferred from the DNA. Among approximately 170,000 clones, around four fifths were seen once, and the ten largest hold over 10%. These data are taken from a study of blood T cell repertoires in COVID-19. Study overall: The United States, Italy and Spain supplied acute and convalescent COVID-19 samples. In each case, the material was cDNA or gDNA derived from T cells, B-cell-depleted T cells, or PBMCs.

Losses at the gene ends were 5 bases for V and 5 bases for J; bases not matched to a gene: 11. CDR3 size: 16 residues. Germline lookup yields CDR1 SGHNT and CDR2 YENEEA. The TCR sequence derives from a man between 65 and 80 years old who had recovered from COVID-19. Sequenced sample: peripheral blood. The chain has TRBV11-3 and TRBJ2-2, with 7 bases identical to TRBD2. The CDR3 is CASSAGSGAGTGELFF. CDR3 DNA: TGTGCCAGCAGCGCAGGCTCAGGAGCGGGGACCGGGGAGCTGTTTTTT.